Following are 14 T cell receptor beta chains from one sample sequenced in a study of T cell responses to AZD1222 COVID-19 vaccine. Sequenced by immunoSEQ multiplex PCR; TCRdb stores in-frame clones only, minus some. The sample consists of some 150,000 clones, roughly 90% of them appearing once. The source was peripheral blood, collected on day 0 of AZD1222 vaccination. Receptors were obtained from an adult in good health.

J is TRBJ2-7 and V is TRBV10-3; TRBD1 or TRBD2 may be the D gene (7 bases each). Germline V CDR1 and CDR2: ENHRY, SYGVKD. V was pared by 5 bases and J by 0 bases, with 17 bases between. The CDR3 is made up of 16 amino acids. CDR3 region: CAISPQGRGDSYEQYF. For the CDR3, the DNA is TGTGCCATCAGTCCACAGGGGAGGGGGGACTCCTACGAGCAGTACTTC.

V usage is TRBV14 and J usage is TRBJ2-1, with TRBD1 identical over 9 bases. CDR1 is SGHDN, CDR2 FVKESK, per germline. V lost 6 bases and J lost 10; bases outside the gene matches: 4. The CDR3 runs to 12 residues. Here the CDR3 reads CASRYRGQEQFF. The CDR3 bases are TGTGCCAGCAGGTACAGGGGGCAGGAGCAGTTCTTC. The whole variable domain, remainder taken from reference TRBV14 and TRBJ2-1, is EAGVTQFPSHSVIEKGQTVTLRCDPISGHDNLYWYRRVMGKEIKFLLHFVKESKQDESGMPNNRFLAERTGGTYSTLKVQPAELEDSGVYFCASRYRGQEQFFGPGTRLTVL.

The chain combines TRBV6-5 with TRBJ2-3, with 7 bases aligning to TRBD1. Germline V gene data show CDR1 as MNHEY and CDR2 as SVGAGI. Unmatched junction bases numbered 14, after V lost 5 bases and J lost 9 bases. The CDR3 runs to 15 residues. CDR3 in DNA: TGTGCCAGCAGTCCCCGGGACAGAGAAGGTAGAACGCAGTATTTT. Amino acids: CASSPRDREGRTQYF.

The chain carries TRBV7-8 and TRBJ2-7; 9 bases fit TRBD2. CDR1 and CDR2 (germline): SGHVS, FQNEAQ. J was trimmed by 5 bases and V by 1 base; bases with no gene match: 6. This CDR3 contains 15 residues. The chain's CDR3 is CASSLVGGGVDEQYF. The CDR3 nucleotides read TGTGCCAGCAGCTTAGTAGGCGGGGGGGTTGACGAGCAGTACTTC.

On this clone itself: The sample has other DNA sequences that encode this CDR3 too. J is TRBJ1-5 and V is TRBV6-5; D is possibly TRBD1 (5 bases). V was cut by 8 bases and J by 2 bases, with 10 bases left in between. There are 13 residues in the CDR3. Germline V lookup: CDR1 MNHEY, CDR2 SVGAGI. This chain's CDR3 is CASRPGGNQPQHF. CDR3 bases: TGTGCCAGCCGCCCGGGGGGCAATCAGCCCCAGCATTTT.

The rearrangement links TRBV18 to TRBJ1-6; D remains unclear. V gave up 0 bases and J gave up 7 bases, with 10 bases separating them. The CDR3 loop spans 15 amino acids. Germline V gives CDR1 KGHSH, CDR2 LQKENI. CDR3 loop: CASSPPVGDNSPLHF. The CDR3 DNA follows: TGTGCCAGCTCACCACCGGTCGGAGACAATTCACCCCTCCACTTT.

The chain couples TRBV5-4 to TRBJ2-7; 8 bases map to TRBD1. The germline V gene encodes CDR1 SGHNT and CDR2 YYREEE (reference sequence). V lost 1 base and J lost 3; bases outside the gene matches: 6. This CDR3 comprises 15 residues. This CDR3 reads CASSLPRTGYYEQYF. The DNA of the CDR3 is TGTGCCAGCAGCTTGCCTCGGACAGGGTACTACGAGCAGTACTTC.

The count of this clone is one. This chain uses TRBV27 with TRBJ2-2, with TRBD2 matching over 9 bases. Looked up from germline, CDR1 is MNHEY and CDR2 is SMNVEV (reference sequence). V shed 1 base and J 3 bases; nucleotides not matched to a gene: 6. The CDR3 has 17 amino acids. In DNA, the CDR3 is TGTGCCAGCAGTTTATTCTCGACTAGCGGCCACACCGGGGAGCTGTTTTTT. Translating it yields CASSLFSTSGHTGELFF.

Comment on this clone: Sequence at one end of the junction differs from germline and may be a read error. This CDR3 reads CASSDSGGNQPQHF. In DNA form, the CDR3 reads TGTGCCAGCAGTGACTCAGGGGGCAATCAGCCCCAGCATTTT. The chain links TRBV6-5 to TRBJ1-5; D perhaps matches TRBD1 (6 bases). Germline V gene sequence: CDR1 MNHEY, CDR2 SVGAGI. The CDR3 length is 14 residues.

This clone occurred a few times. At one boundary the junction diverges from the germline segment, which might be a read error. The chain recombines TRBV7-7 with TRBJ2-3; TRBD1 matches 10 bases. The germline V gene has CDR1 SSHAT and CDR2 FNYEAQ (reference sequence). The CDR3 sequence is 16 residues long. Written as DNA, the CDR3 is TGTGCTAGCAGCTCCCCCGGGACAGGGGCCGGAGATACGCAGTATTTT. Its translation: CASSSPGTGAGDTQYF.

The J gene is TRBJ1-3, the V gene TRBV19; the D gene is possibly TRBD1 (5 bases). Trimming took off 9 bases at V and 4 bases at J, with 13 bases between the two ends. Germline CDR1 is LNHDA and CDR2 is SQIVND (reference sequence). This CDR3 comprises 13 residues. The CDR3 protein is CARIPGTGNTIYF. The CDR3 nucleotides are TGTGCCAGGATTCCGGGGACCGGAAACACCATATATTTT.

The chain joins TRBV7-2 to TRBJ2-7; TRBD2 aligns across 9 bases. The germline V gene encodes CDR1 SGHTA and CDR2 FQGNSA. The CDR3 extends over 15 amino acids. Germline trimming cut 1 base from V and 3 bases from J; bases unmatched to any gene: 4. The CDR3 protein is CASSLGTSDYYEQYF. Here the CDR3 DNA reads TGTGCCAGCAGCTTAGGGACTAGCGATTACTACGAGCAGTACTTC.

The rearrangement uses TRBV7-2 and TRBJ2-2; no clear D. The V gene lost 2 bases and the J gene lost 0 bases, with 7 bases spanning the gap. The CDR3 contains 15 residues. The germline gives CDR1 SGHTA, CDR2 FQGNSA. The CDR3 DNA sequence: TGTGCCAGCAGCTTAAACACCGCGAACACCGGGGAGCTGTTTTTT. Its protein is CASSLNTANTGELFF.

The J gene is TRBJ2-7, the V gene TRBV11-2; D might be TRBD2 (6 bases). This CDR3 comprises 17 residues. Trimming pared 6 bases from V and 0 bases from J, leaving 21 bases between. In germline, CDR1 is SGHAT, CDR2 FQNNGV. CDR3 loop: CASSQTLGGASSYEQYF. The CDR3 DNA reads TGTGCCAGCAGTCAAACCTTGGGCGGGGCGAGCTCCTACGAGCAGTACTTC.